This TCR beta chain came from a study of patients and donors after allogeneic stem cell transplantation. The germline V gene has CDR1 LGHNA and CDR2 YSLEER. The J segment lost 7 bases and the V segment lost 0 bases, leaving 4 bases of the junction unmatched. This CDR3 has 15 amino acids. This clonotype was counted ten times or more. TCRdb reprocessed the RT-PCR reads via MiXCR and lists one record per CDR3 protein. The sample has fewer than 10,000 distinct CDR3 sequences; almost 4% are singletons. The chain carries TRBV4-3 and TRBJ2-1, with 9 bases that match TRBD2. The sequence derives from a human donor who was either an allogeneic HSCT recipient or a stem cell or donor lymphocyte infusion donor (not recorded which). It is not recorded whose cells these are; they may come from a transplant donor. Sequencing was performed on blood, either unsorted or a sorted T cell fraction (not recorded which). CDR3 sequence reads: CASSQEVLAGNEQFF. The CDR3 coding sequence is TGCGCCAGCAGCCAAGAAGTCCTAGCGGGAAATGAGCAGTTCTTC.